This entry concerns a single T cell receptor beta chain. There is no known antigen for this receptor. No much larger clone is present one base from it, and per-base qualities are unavailable. The germline V gene (reference sequence) gives CDR1 as SEHNR and CDR2 as FQNEAQ. The cysteine opens and the phenylalanine closes a CDR3 of 17 amino acids. Here the CDR3 DNA is all that survives: 51 bases in frame from base 1. V and J lose 4 bases and 2 bases, and a span of 18 bases separates them. These data come from a study of blood T cell repertoires in COVID-19 (TCRdb year 2020). Regarding the complete study: Samples from collaborators originated in the United States, Italy and Spain and spanned both the acute and convalescent phases of COVID-19. The prospective study material was composed of cDNA or gDNA derived from T cells, B-cell-depleted T cells, or PBMCs. Deeply sampled blood TCRbeta repertoires from subjects exposed to, actively infected with, or recovered from COVID-19 were included in the dataset. The repertoires were released in a freely available public database intended as a resource for research on the immune response to SARS-CoV-2. Samples were obtained from the ongoing ImmuneRACE study (first 160 participants) and from 1,200 or so subjects provided by 6 global collaborators. The sample metadata nearly always contained a de-identified subject ID, COVID-19 status, age in years and sex. Where available, HLA class I and class II types were taken from metadata supplied by the sample provider and were not determined by assay-based typing.

Study-wide conclusions, independent of this receptor: Clinical and demographic metadata were provided uncurated, with the amount varying by source and participant.

Each collaborating institution followed its own protocols to collect whole blood in K2EDTA tubes. For TCRbeta analysis, collaborator samples were shipped as frozen whole blood, as isolated PBMCs, or as DNA extracted from either sample type. TCRbeta CDR3 regions were amplified from genomic DNA by means of the immunoSEQ Assay, a bias-controlled multiplex PCR. Per the authors' processing: Within the assay, amplification of reference gene primers was used to estimate how many nucleated cells each sample contained. Sequence reads were collapsed and filtered to measure the absolute abundance of every unique TCRbeta CDR3 rearrangement. For each sample, productive Simpson clonality was calculated by taking the square root of Simpson's diversity index across productive rearrangements. Entries here come from immuneACCESS through TCRdb and include only in-frame sequences with V and J called. Some clones fail to appear in such tables; in the studies checked, an unresolved V gene covers under half of the shortfall, and the cause of the remainder is unknown. The DNA gave D and trimming, while V, J and clone size come from that table. In this sample the table shows approximately 90,000 clones, around nine tenths of which occur a single time. Of the sample, 1.5% to 2% is held by the ten largest clones.

This receptor was obtained from a man between 60 and 75 years old with acute or convalescent COVID-19. The rearranged segments are TRBV7-9 and TRBJ1-3; the D gene is not confidently resolved. Source material: peripheral blood. The DNA sequence reads TGTGCCAGCAGCTCTCTCTTTGTGGGCATTACTGGAAACACCATATATTTT. Its translation reads: CASSSLFVGITGNTIYF.